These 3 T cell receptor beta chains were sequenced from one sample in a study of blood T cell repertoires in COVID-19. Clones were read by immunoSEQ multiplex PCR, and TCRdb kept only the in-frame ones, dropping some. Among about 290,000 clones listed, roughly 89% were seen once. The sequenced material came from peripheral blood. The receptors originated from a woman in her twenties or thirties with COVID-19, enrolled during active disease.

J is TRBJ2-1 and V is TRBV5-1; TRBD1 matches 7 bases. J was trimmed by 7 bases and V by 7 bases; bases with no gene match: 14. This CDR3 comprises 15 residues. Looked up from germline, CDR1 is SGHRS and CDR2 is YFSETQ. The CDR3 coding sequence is TGCGCCAGCGGCCCTGTCCAGGGGGTGGTGAATGAGCAGTTCTTC. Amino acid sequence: CASGPVQGVVNEQFF.

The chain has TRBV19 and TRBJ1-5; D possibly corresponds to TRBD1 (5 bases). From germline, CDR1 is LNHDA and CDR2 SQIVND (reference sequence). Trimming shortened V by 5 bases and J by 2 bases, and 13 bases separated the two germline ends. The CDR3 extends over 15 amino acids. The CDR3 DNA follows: TGTGCCAGTAGTTGGGGGGGTGCGGGCAATCAGCCCCAGCATTTT. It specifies CASSWGGAGNQPQHF.

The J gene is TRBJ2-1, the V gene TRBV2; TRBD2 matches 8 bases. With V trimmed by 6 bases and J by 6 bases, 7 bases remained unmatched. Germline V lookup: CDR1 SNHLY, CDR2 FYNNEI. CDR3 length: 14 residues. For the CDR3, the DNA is TGTGCCAGCAGGAACCGGGAGGGGCCCAATGAGCAGTTCTTC. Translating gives CASRNREGPNEQFF.